Below are 2 T cell receptor beta chains sequenced from a single sample in a study of T cell responses to AZD1222 COVID-19 vaccine. Libraries were prepared by immunoSEQ multiplex PCR; TCRdb keeps only in-frame clonotypes and omits some of them. The sample records approximately 68,000 clones, 88% being singletons. The sequences come from peripheral blood, collected 28 days after the second dose of the MenACWY control vaccine. Source of these receptors: an adult who received the MenACWY meningococcal vaccine as a control.

The V and J genes are TRBV5-1 and TRBJ1-5; TRBD1 aligns across 11 bases. Trimming at V came to 5 bases and at J to 5 bases, leaving 6 bases not matched to a gene. This CDR3 region has 15 residues. Germline V gene lookup returns CDR1 SGHRS and CDR2 YFSETQ. The CDR3 bases are TGCGCCAGCAGTAAGGGACAGGGGGGATATCAGCCCCAGCATTTT. It translates to CASSKGQGGYQPQHF.

V and J are TRBV27 and TRBJ1-6; 7 nucleotides match TRBD1. There are 15 residues in the CDR3. The germline CDR1 and CDR2 sequences are MNHEY and SMNVEV (reference sequence). The trim removed 7 bases at V and 7 bases at J, leaving 10 bases unmatched. This chain's CDR3 is CASKGLTGPNSPLHF. Here the CDR3 DNA reads TGTGCCAGCAAGGGTTTGACAGGGCCGAATTCACCCCTCCACTTT.